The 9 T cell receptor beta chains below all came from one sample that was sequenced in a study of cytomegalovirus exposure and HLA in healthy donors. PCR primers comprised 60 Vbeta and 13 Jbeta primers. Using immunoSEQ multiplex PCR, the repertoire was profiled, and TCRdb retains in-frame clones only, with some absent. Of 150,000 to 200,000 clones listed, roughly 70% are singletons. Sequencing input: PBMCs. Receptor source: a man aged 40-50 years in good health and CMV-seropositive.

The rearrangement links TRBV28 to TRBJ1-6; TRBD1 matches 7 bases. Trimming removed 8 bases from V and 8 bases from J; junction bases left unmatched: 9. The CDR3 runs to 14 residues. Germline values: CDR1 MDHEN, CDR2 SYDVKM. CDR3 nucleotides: TGTGCCAGCCACGGTGGCAGGGGGTATTCACCCCTCCACTTT. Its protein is CASHGGRGYSPLHF.

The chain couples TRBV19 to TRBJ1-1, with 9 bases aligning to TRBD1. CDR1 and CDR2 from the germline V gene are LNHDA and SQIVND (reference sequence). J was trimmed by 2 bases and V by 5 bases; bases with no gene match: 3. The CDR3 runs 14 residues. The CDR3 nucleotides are TGTGCCAGTAGTGCGGGACAGGGAAACACTGAAGCTTTCTTT. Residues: CASSAGQGNTEAFF. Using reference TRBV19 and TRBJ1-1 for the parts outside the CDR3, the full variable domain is DGGITQSPKYLFRKEGQNVTLSCEQNLNHDAMYWYRQDPGQGLRLIYYSQIVNDFQKGDIAEGYSVSREKKESFPLTVTSAQKNPTAFYLCASSAGQGNTEAFFGQGTRLTVV.

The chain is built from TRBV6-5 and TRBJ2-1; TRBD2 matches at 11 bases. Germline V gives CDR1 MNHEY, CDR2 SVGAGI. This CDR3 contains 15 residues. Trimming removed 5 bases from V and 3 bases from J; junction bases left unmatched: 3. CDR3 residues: CASSRLAGIYNEQFF. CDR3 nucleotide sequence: TGTGCCAGCAGTAGACTAGCGGGGATCTACAATGAGCAGTTCTTC.

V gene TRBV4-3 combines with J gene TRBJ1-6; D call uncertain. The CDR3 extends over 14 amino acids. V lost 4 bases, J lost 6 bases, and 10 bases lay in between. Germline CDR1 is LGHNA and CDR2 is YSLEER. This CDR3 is CASSPGESNSPLHF. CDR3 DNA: TGCGCCAGCAGCCCCGGGGAAAGTAATTCACCCCTCCACTTT.

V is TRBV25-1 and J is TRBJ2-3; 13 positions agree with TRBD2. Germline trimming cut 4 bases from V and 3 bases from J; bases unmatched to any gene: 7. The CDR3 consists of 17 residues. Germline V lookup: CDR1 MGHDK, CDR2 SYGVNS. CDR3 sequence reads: CASSGTSGGAFTDTQYF. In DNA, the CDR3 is TGTGCCAGCAGTGGAACTAGCGGGGGGGCGTTTACAGATACGCAGTATTTT.

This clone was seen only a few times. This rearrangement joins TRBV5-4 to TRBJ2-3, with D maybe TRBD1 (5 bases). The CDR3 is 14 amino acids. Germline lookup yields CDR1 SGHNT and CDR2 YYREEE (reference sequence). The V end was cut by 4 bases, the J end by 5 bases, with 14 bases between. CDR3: CASSPTRQGDTQYF. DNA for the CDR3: TGTGCCAGCAGCCCAACTCGGCAGGGAGATACGCAGTATTTT.

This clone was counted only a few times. For the CDR3, the DNA is TGTGCCAGCAGCCGAGCGGGGACCACAGATACGCAGTATTTT. Translating gives CASSRAGTTDTQYF. The chain recombines TRBV11-2 with TRBJ2-3, with 7 nucleotides matching TRBD2. J gave up 2 bases and V 5 bases, and 4 bases lay outside the gene matches. Germline V lookup: CDR1 SGHAT, CDR2 FQNNGV. The CDR3 contains 14 residues.

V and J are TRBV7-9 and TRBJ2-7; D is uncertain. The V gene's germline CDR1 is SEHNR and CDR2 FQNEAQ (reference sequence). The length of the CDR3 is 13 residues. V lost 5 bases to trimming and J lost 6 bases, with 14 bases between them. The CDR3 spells CASSPRQRSEQYF. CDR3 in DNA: TGTGCCAGCAGCCCCCGACAACGCTCCGAGCAGTACTTC. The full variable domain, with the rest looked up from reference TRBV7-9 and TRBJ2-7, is DTGVSQNPRHKITKRGQNVTFRCDPISEHNRLYWYRQTLGQGPEFLTYFQNEAQLEKSRLLSDRFSAERPKGSFSTLEIQRTEQGDSAMYLCASSPRQRSEQYFGPGTRLTVT.

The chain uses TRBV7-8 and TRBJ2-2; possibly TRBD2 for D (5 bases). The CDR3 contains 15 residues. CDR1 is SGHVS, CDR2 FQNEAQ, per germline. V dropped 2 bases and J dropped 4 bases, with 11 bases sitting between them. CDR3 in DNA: TGTGCCAGCAGCTTATCGGGGAAGAGCACCGGGGAGCTGTTTTTT. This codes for CASSLSGKSTGELFF. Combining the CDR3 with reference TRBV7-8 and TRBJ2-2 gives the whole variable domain GAGVSQSPRYKVAKRGQDVALRCDPISGHVSLFWYQQALGQGPEFLTYFQNEAQLDKSGLPSDRFFAERPEGSVSTLKIQRTQQEDSAVYLCASSLSGKSTGELFFGEGSRLTVL.